These 17 T cell receptor beta chains share one sample of origin, sequenced in a study of early stage breast cancer tumors. Clones were read by immunoSEQ multiplex PCR, and TCRdb kept only the in-frame ones, dropping some. The table lists about 28,000 clones, about 80% of them singletons. Sequencing was done on a sample of blood. The receptors stem from a person aged 55 to 70 with breast cancer.

This clone has only a few counts. The rearrangement uses TRBV7-2 and TRBJ1-2; the D gene is possibly TRBD1 (5 bases). CDR1 SGHTA and CDR2 FQGNSA come from the germline V gene. The V gene lost 5 bases and the J gene lost 7 bases, with 17 bases spanning the gap. There are 14 residues in the CDR3. Here the CDR3 reads CASSAYRQRGGYTF. CDR3 sequence (DNA): TGTGCCAGCAGCGCCTACCGACAGAGAGGTGGCTACACCTTC.

On this clone itself: Germline is not matched at one junction end, which may reflect a read error. The CDR3 loop is CASSQEPGGVQATQYF. The CDR3 coding sequence is TGCGCCAGCAGCCAAGAACCGGGGGGAGTCCAAGCGACCCAGTACTTC. The chain links TRBV4-3 to TRBJ2-5; TRBD2 aligns across 7 bases. Germline lookup yields CDR1 LGHNA and CDR2 YSLEER. The CDR3 is made up of 16 amino acids.

The gene calls are TRBV4-1 and TRBJ1-2; 9 nucleotides agree with TRBD1. CDR1 MGHRA and CDR2 YSYEKL come from the germline V gene. The CDR3 contains 15 residues. After removal of 2 bases from V and 9 bases from J, the junction contained 10 bases not matched to a gene. Written as DNA, the CDR3 is TGCGCCAGCAGCCAACCCACCCGGGACAGGGACCGCTACACCTTC. Translation gives CASSQPTRDRDRYTF.

The chain joins TRBV9 to TRBJ2-3; TRBD1 matches 12 bases. The CDR3 loop spans 15 amino acids. Germline V gene lookup returns CDR1 SGDLS and CDR2 YYNGEE. Trimming took 7 bases from V and 6 from J; bases not matched to a gene: 9. The CDR3 sequence is CASVPGQGAADTQYF. Written as DNA, the CDR3 is TGTGCCAGCGTACCGGGACAGGGGGCTGCGGATACGCAGTATTTT.

The chain joins TRBV4-1 to TRBJ2-3, with 11 bases identical to TRBD2. This CDR3 has 18 residues. The germline V gene has CDR1 MGHRA and CDR2 YSYEKL. V shed 1 base, J shed 2 bases, and the junction held 8 bases outside the gene matches. The chain's CDR3 is CASSQGLGTSGNTDTQYF. The CDR3 region has the DNA TGCGCCAGCAGCCAAGGGTTGGGGACTAGCGGAAACACAGATACGCAGTATTTT.

This chain connects TRBV7-2 to TRBJ2-7, with 7 positions matching TRBD1. The germline gives CDR1 SGHTA, CDR2 FQGNSA. Trimming cost V 5 bases and J 0 bases; bases outside gene matches: 4. The CDR3 is made up of 14 amino acids. The CDR3 here is CASSADRNSYEQYF. CDR3 DNA sequence: TGTGCCAGCAGCGCGGACAGGAACTCCTACGAGCAGTACTTC.

The chain combines TRBV30 with TRBJ1-5, with D unclear. V was trimmed by 2 bases and J by 3 bases, leaving 11 bases between them. CDR3 size: 14 residues. Germline CDR1 and CDR2: GTSNPN and SVGIG (reference sequence). CDR3 sequence: CAWSRELSNQPQHF. CDR3 in DNA: TGTGCCTGGAGTCGGGAACTCTCCAATCAGCCCCAGCATTTT. Full variable domain (rest looked up from reference TRBV30 and TRBJ1-5): SQTIHQWPATLVQPVGSPLSLECTVEGTSNPNLYWYRQAAGRGLQLLFYSVGIGQISSEVPQNLSASRPQDRQFILSSKKLLLSDSGFYLCAWSRELSNQPQHFGDGTRLSIL.

The J gene is TRBJ2-3, the V gene TRBV2; a weak D match, TRBD1 (6 bases). This CDR3 has 15 amino acids. Germline CDR1 reads SNHLY; CDR2 reads FYNNEI. V was cut by 7 bases and J by 0 bases, with 14 bases left in between. The CDR3 spells CASTKNRASTDTQYF. As DNA, the CDR3 is TGTGCCAGCACCAAGAACAGGGCTAGCACAGATACGCAGTATTTT.

The chain uses TRBV13 and TRBJ2-7; 10 bases are shared with TRBD2. J lost 1 base, V lost 4 bases, and 7 bases had no gene match. This CDR3 contains 16 residues. Germline CDR1 reads PRHDT; CDR2 reads FYEKMQ (reference sequence). CDR3: CASSSTRTSGSYEQYF. Written as DNA, the CDR3 is TGTGCCAGCAGCTCAACGAGGACTAGCGGTTCCTACGAGCAGTACTTC. Full variable domain (rest looked up from reference TRBV13 and TRBJ2-7): AAGVIQSPRHLIKEKRETATLKCYPIPRHDTVYWYQQGPGQDPQFLISFYEKMQSDKGSIPDRFSAQQFSDYHSELNMSSLELGDSALYFCASSSTRTSGSYEQYFGPGTRLTVT.

The rearrangement uses TRBV11-3 and TRBJ2-2; weak D call: TRBD2 (6 bases). Germline V gene data show CDR1 as SGHNT and CDR2 as YENEEA. This CDR3 is 16 amino acids long. V gave up 4 bases and J gave up 0 bases, with 12 bases separating them. For the CDR3, the DNA is TGTGCCAGCAGCTCCTCCGGGGGTTCGAACACCGGGGAGCTGTTTTTT. Amino acids: CASSSSGGSNTGELFF.

This clone was seen once. This sequence joins TRBV11-2 and TRBJ2-1; TRBD1 matches 7 bases. Per germline, CDR1 SGHAT and CDR2 FQNNGV. This CDR3 contains 15 residues. The V segment lost 5 bases and the J segment 4 bases; nucleotides outside the gene matches: 8. The CDR3 spells CASSDMGQSYNEQFF. CDR3 coding DNA: TGTGCCAGCAGCGATATGGGACAGAGTTACAATGAGCAGTTCTTC.

The chain recombines TRBV19 with TRBJ1-1, with a possible D match to TRBD1 (5 bases). Germline V CDR1 and CDR2: LNHDA, SQIVND (reference sequence). V lost 5 bases and J lost 0, with 16 bases in between. The CDR3 contains 16 residues. In nucleotides, the CDR3 is TGTGCCAGTAGTCTATGGGGCGGAGGGGTGAACACTGAAGCTTTCTTT. Its protein product is CASSLWGGGVNTEAFF. The complete variable domain, with remaining parts taken from reference TRBV19 and TRBJ1-1, reads DGGITQSPKYLFRKEGQNVTLSCEQNLNHDAMYWYRQDPGQGLRLIYYSQIVNDFQKGDIAEGYSVSREKKESFPLTVTSAQKNPTAFYLCASSLWGGGVNTEAFFGQGTRLTVV.

The rearrangement joins TRBV29-1 to TRBJ2-1; D is perhaps TRBD1 (5 bases). The germline V gene has CDR1 SQVTM and CDR2 ANQGSEA. The CDR3 has 14 amino acids. V lost 4 bases and J lost 0, with 10 bases in between. CDR3 DNA: TGCAGCGTTGGCCACAGGAGCTCCTACAATGAGCAGTTCTTC. Protein product: CSVGHRSSYNEQFF.

This sequence joins TRBV4-3 and TRBJ2-3; TRBD2 is a possible D gene (6 bases). Looked up from germline, CDR1 is LGHNA and CDR2 is YSLEER. The V end lost 1 base, the J end lost 7 bases, and 12 bases lay between the germline ends. This CDR3 is 14 amino acids long. The CDR3 DNA reads TGCGCCAGCAGCCAAGGACTAGGCGGGAATACGCAGTATTTT. It translates to CASSQGLGGNTQYF.

The chain uses TRBV4-2 and TRBJ2-7; D possibly corresponds to TRBD2 (5 bases). The germline V and J ends were trimmed by 3 bases and 2 bases, with 14 bases remaining between them. Germline assignment: CDR1 LGHNA and CDR2 YNFKEQ. This CDR3 has 15 amino acids. CDR3: CASSQSVDGTYEQYF. The CDR3 nucleotides read TGTGCCAGCAGCCAGAGCGTGGACGGGACCTACGAGCAGTACTTC.

The chain carries TRBV7-2 and TRBJ2-3; 7 nucleotides agree with TRBD1. Germline V CDR1 and CDR2: SGHTA, FQGNSA. The trim removed 5 bases at V and 6 bases at J, leaving 5 bases unmatched. The CDR3 totals 13 residues. Here the CDR3 reads CASSEGGADTQYF. CDR3 nucleotide sequence: TGTGCCAGCAGCGAAGGGGGCGCGGATACGCAGTATTTT.

V and J are TRBV30 and TRBJ2-1; possibly TRBD1 for D (5 bases). The CDR3 consists of 14 residues. CDR1 is GTSNPN, CDR2 SVGIG, per germline (reference sequence). V lost 0 bases and J lost 4, with 10 bases in between. CDR3 nucleotides: TGTGCCTGGAGTGTCGGACAATCTTACAATGAGCAGTTCTTC. Amino acid sequence: CAWSVGQSYNEQFF.